The 18 T cell receptor beta chains below were found in one sample sequenced in a study of blood T cell repertoires in COVID-19. TCRdb keeps only in-frame clones here, not all; method: immunoSEQ multiplex PCR. The repertoire holds around 170,000 clones, around 85% seen once, with approximately 4% in the top ten. Sequenced sample: peripheral blood. The origin of the receptors is a woman in her seventies with acute or convalescent COVID-19.

The chain couples TRBV9 to TRBJ1-4; D not certain. CDR1 and CDR2 (germline): SGDLS, YYNGEE. V was clipped by 3 bases and J by 4 bases, with 19 bases between them. The CDR3 has 17 amino acids. The DNA for the CDR3 is TGTGCCAGCAGCGGAGGGCCCCGGGTCCTTGGTAATGAAAAACTGTTTTTT. Translated, it gives CASSGGPRVLGNEKLFF.

V is TRBV6-5 and J is TRBJ1-1, with 8 bases identical to TRBD1. The germline V gene has CDR1 MNHEY and CDR2 SVGAGI. Unmatched junction bases numbered 3, after V lost 7 bases and J lost 2 bases. The CDR3 loop spans 13 amino acids. This CDR3 is CASKGQGNTEAFF. CDR3 DNA: TGTGCCAGCAAAGGACAGGGTAACACTGAAGCTTTCTTT.

This chain joins TRBV4-1 and TRBJ2-1, with 7 positions matching TRBD1. Losses at the gene ends were 4 bases for V and 0 bases for J; bases not matched to a gene: 3. Germline lookup yields CDR1 MGHRA and CDR2 YSYEKL. The CDR3 loop spans 15 amino acids. The CDR3 bases are TGCGCCAGCAGCCGCCGGGACAGCTCCTACAATGAGCAGTTCTTC. It translates to CASSRRDSSYNEQFF.

In nucleotides, the CDR3 is TGTGCCAGCAGTTTGGGCAGGGGGTCGGTAAACGCTGAAGCTTTCTTT. This sequence encodes CASSLGRGSVNAEAFF. The rearrangement links TRBV27 to TRBJ1-1, with 7 bases identical to TRBD1. V was clipped by 3 bases and J by 6 bases; unmatched bases: 13. This CDR3 contains 16 residues. The germline gives CDR1 MNHEY, CDR2 SMNVEV (reference sequence).

The chain carries TRBV7-9 and TRBJ1-3; TRBD1 aligns across 7 bases. The trim removed 5 bases at V and 0 bases at J, leaving 7 bases unmatched. CDR1 SEHNR and CDR2 FQNEAQ come from the germline V gene (reference sequence). The CDR3 has 16 amino acids. CDR3 sequence: CASSPLGGRSGNTIYF. The CDR3 region has the DNA TGTGCCAGCAGCCCGTTAGGGGGCCGCTCTGGAAACACCATATATTTT. The full variable domain, its missing parts supplied by reference TRBV7-9 and TRBJ1-3, is DTGVSQNPRHKITKRGQNVTFRCDPISEHNRLYWYRQTLGQGPEFLTYFQNEAQLEKSRLLSDRFSAERPKGSFSTLEIQRTEQGDSAMYLCASSPLGGRSGNTIYFGEGSWLTVV.

The chain has TRBV11-3 and TRBJ2-7, with D unclear. The CDR3 covers 15 residues. Trimming stripped 1 base from V and 0 bases from J, with 10 bases between. Germline V lookup: CDR1 SGHNT, CDR2 YENEEA. For the CDR3, the DNA is TGTGCCAGCAGCTTAGGAGGCAAGAGCTCCTACGAGCAGTACTTC. It codes for CASSLGGKSSYEQYF. The full variable domain, completed using reference TRBV11-3 and TRBJ2-7, is EAGVVQSPRYKIIEKKQPVAFWCNPISGHNTLYWYLQNLGQGPELLIRYENEEAVDDSQLPKDRFSAERLKGVDSTLKIQPAELGDSAVYLCASSLGGKSSYEQYFGPGTRLTVT.

The genes are TRBV2 and TRBJ2-3, with D perhaps matching TRBD1 (5 bases). CDR1 and CDR2 from the germline V gene are SNHLY and FYNNEI. With 5 bases removed from V and 5 bases from J, the gap between germline ends came to 14 bases. The CDR3 spans 14 residues. CDR3 sequence reads: CASSPATVKDTQYF. Written as DNA, the CDR3 is TGTGCCAGCAGTCCGGCGACAGTGAAAGATACGCAGTATTTT.

The chain carries TRBV6-5 and TRBJ1-2, with 7 bases identical to TRBD1. The junction had 4 bases not matched to a gene; V was cut back by 2 bases and J by 4 bases. Germline CDR1 MNHEY, CDR2 SVGAGI. CDR3 length equals 14 residues. CDR3 loop: CASSYTGQRYGYTF. Here the CDR3 DNA reads TGTGCCAGCAGTTACACGGGACAGCGCTATGGCTACACCTTC.

This clone was observed a single time. This chain connects TRBV5-1 to TRBJ2-1; the D is unclear. Trimming took 1 base from V and 0 from J, leaving 8 bases between them. The V gene's germline CDR1 is SGHRS and CDR2 YFSETQ. CDR3 length: 15 amino acids. The CDR3 bases are TGCGCCAGCAGCTTGAGCTCCCGCTCCTACAATGAGCAGTTCTTC. Protein sequence: CASSLSSRSYNEQFF.

This rearrangement joins TRBV7-9 to TRBJ2-2, with 12 bases lining up with TRBD2. This CDR3 is 17 amino acids long. Germline-derived CDR1 and CDR2 are SEHNR and FQNEAQ (reference sequence). Losses at the gene ends were 3 bases for V and 0 bases for J; bases not matched to a gene: 2. CDR3 nucleotides: TGTGCCAGCAGCTTTGGACTAGCGGGGACGAACACCGGGGAGCTGTTTTTT. Encoded protein: CASSFGLAGTNTGELFF.

The V and J genes are TRBV29-1 and TRBJ2-2, with 9 bases matching TRBD1. The trim removed 7 bases at V and 0 bases at J, leaving 3 bases unmatched. CDR3 size: 14 residues. Germline CDR1 is SQVTM and CDR2 is ANQGSEA. CDR3 DNA: TGCAGCGGCCGACAGGGGGCGAACACCGGGGAGCTGTTTTTT. Its translation: CSGRQGANTGELFF.

The J gene is TRBJ1-6, the V gene TRBV4-3; maybe TRBD1 (5 bases). V shed 0 bases and J shed 10 bases, with 13 bases lying between them. This CDR3 region has 15 residues. Germline loops: CDR1 LGHNA, CDR2 YSLEER. CDR3 region: CASSQDWDWSSPLHF. The CDR3 DNA is TGCGCCAGCAGCCAAGATTGGGACTGGAGCTCACCCCTCCACTTT.

The CDR3 sequence: CASSKSGGWYEQYF. The CDR3 DNA sequence: TGTGCCAGCAGCAAATCAGGGGGCTGGTACGAGCAGTACTTC. The chain recombines TRBV5-5 with TRBJ2-7, with 8 bases that match TRBD1. With V trimmed by 4 bases and J by 4 bases, 7 bases remained unmatched. CDR1 SGHKS and CDR2 YYEKEE come from the germline V gene (reference sequence). The CDR3 sequence is 14 residues long. Looking up the rest from reference TRBV5-5 and TRBJ2-7 gives the full variable domain: DAGVTQSPTHLIKTRGQQVTLRCSPISGHKSVSWYQQVLGQGPQFIFQYYEKEERGRGNFPDRFSARQFPNYSSELNVNALLLGDSALYLCASSKSGGWYEQYFGPGTRLTVT.

The J gene is TRBJ1-1, the V gene TRBV6-5; D perhaps matches TRBD1 (5 bases). The CDR3 runs 14 residues. Germline V gene data show CDR1 as MNHEY and CDR2 as SVGAGI. Between the trimmed V and J ends, which lost 6 bases and 6 bases, there was a span of 17 bases. The CDR3 reads CASSPGGIWSEAFF. The CDR3 bases are TGTGCCAGCAGCCCCGGGGGGATCTGGTCTGAAGCTTTCTTT.

As DNA, the CDR3 is TGTGCCAGCAGCTTACTAGCCCGGAATGAGCAGTTCTTC. It yields the protein CASSLLARNEQFF. The V call is TRBV5-5, the J call TRBJ2-1; D might be TRBD2 (6 bases). V lost 2 bases, J lost 7 bases, and 10 bases lay in between. The germline V gene encodes CDR1 SGHKS and CDR2 YYEKEE (reference sequence). This CDR3 is 13 amino acids long.

This chain connects TRBV19 to TRBJ1-6, with unresolved D. V lost 3 bases, J lost 5 bases, and 11 bases lay in between. The germline V gene encodes CDR1 LNHDA and CDR2 SQIVND (reference sequence). This CDR3 has 15 amino acids. The CDR3 bases are TGTGCCAGTAGTATTATAGCAACCGATAATTCACCCCTCCACTTT. It encodes CASSIIATDNSPLHF.

The chain combines TRBV19 with TRBJ2-3, with D possibly TRBD2 on 5 matching bases. The V end lost 4 bases, the J end lost 0 bases, and 5 bases lay between the germline ends. CDR1 and CDR2 (germline): LNHDA, SQIVND (reference sequence). CDR3 length: 13 amino acids. CDR3 nucleotides: TGTGCCAGTAGTAGCGGGAGCACAGATACGCAGTATTTT. This sequence encodes CASSSGSTDTQYF.

The chain employs TRBV9 and TRBJ2-5, with 7 bases aligning to TRBD2. Germline V lookup: CDR1 SGDLS, CDR2 YYNGEE. This CDR3 comprises 17 residues. V lost 4 bases to trimming and J lost 5 bases; unmatched junction nucleotides: 17. CDR3 sequence: CASSLTTSGRAKETQYF. CDR3 bases: TGTGCCAGCAGCCTAACGACTAGTGGGAGGGCCAAGGAGACCCAGTACTTC.